This T cell receptor beta chain was found in a study of regulatory T cells in long-lasting Graves disease (dated by TCRdb to about 2021). For the wider study: Patients with newly diagnosed Graves' disease had been on antithyroid drugs for under 3 months. This study used TCR sequencing and RNA sequencing of peripheral blood to compare persistent Graves' disease patients against newly diagnosed Graves' disease patients. The study took place in China and was registered as a clinical trial. TCR sequencing covered around 13 persistent and around 20 newly diagnosed Graves' disease patients, some 35 samples in total.

The intended sense of this specimen's time point label: newly diagnosed GD, antithyroid drugs for less than 3 months. For both TCR sequencing and RNA sequencing, RNA was extracted from PBMCs using TRIzol. Graves' disease was diagnosed according to American Thyroid Association guidelines. Recruitment of patients was carried out at an endocrinology department in Xi'an, China. Each patient gave roughly 8.4 milliliters of peripheral blood, collected in an EDTA anticoagulant tube. Ficoll Paque Plus density gradient separation was used to isolate PBMCs, and no further T cell sorting was done. RNA quality was checked with an Agilent 2100 Bioanalyzer and agarose gel, and concentration with a NanoDrop 2000. The CDR3 goes from the cysteine to the phenylalanine over 12 residues. Only the CDR3 DNA stays, 36 bases, in frame from base 1. As encoded in the germline V gene, CDR1 is MDHEN while CDR2 is SYDVKM. The research as a whole found: Because the primary lesion, thyroid tissue, could not be accessed, the study looked at peripheral blood alone. Compared with newly diagnosed patients, persistent Graves' disease patients had lower TCR Shannon entropy and fewer highly expanded clones, which suggests clonal expansion. Sequencing and analysis were limited to the TCR beta chain. TRBV28, TRBJ1-2 and TRBJ2-5 were preferentially used in persistent disease, while TRBV20-1 and TRBJ2-1 were favored in newly diagnosed disease. The small sample size was acknowledged by the authors as a limitation that may reduce accuracy. A larger number of public clonotypes was shared among persistent patients (approximately 3,000) than among newly diagnosed patients (roughly 970).

Remarks on this clonotype: This clone's antigen is unknown. An end of the junction does not agree with germline; a read error may underlie this.

The library was produced with multiplex PCR. This sample was sequenced with an Illumina HiSeq 4000. iRepertoire HTBI primers and Arm-PCR amplification of CDR3 regions were used to construct TCR beta libraries. Before sequencing, the PCR products went through gel purification. In the original analysis: Gene usage analysis of CDR3 amino acid clonotypes relied on the 55 to 80 TRBV and over 13 TRBJ segments identified across samples. COPE and FqMerger were used to merge the filtered high-quality paired reads into contigs. BLAST was used to align contigs to IMGT TRBV, TRBD and TRBJ reference genes, and CDR3 was defined according to IMGT. Clonotypes above 0.1% frequency were classified as highly expanded clones. Repertoire diversity was measured by Shannon entropy, and V-J evenness by the Gini coefficient. A clonotype found in more than one individual was treated as public. Clones were called with MiXCR by TCRdb after fastp trimmed the public reads at Q25, and only in-frame beta chains were retained. All rows with the same CDR3 protein become a single entry with the most common DNA and genes. V and J calls and clone size were set by TCRdb, not the authors. This sample is represented by about 350,000 distinct CDR3 sequences; 16% of them were singletons. The ten top clones hold around 20% of the sample.

These same records also appear under a second study, on T cells in Graves' hyperthyroidism and ophthalmopathy. The second study, in turn, reports: A patient counted as having stable Graves' hyperthyroidism if no progression to ophthalmopathy occurred over 18 months of follow-up. The hyperthyroidism patients were between 18 and 65 years old and newly diagnosed, with a disease duration of less than 2 months. The study excluded patients with uncontrolled infections, other autoimmune diseases, pregnancy or lactation. Diagnoses were based on clinical symptoms, serum thyroxine and TRAb, thyroid ultrasound and orbital computed tomography. The TCR CDR3 was subjected to a first round of RT-PCR using the HTBI primer set and the Qiagen OneStep RT-PCR kit. Most expanded thyroid clonotypes (frequency above 0.001) were also detected in blood, suggesting blood repertoires may reflect thyroid immune responses. In cross-validation, a model built on a 13 V-J signature told ophthalmopathy apart from stable hyperthyroidism with about 90% sensitivity and approximately 81% specificity, and in testing the same model reached 80%/75%. In validation, the model predicted progression to ophthalmopathy with approximately 71% sensitivity and approximately 78% specificity, a median of 6.5 months before onset. To identify distinguishing TCR V-J signatures, a discovery cohort of some 99 patients was used, comprising 43 with Graves' ophthalmopathy and approximately 57 with stable Graves' hyperthyroidism. An independent validation cohort of some 18 hyperthyroidism patients and approximately 16 patients who later progressed to ophthalmopathy tested prospective prediction of ophthalmopathy. The 100 discovery patients were divided at random into training and test sets in a 7:3 ratio. In addition, the study compared T-cell repertoires in thyroid tissue and in blood from six Graves' hyperthyroidism patients. After blood sampling, hyperthyroidism patients were treated with methimazole at a starting dose of 30 mg daily, and ophthalmopathy patients were treated with high-dose intravenous methylprednisolone. A second multiplex PCR round built the libraries, followed by size selection and purification. Paired-end sequencing of the libraries was performed with 100 bp reads on an Illumina HiSeq2000. SOAPnuke was used to process the raw data, removing reads that contained adapters or uncalled bases, had a mean Phred below 15, or lacked an exact match to the constant primer or identifier. High-quality paired reads were merged with COPE v1.2.5, and unique nucleotide sequences were defined as clonotypes. Clonotypes were aligned to IMGT TRBV, TRBD and TRBJ reference segments using MiTCR v1.1. The analysis included only V-J combinations with a frequency above 0.0001, which together covered approximately 99% of the repertoires. The TCS score was defined as F50 (clonal expansion) divided by E x V (chaos), with BLOSUM62-based TCRdist calculated between CDR3 peptides within each V-J. Welch's t-statistics and random forest reduced some 510 V-J features to about 13, which were used in a naive Bayes classifier (R e1071). Sample size was not statistically predetermined, and blinding of investigators to group allocation was not performed. TCR Vbeta CDR3 sequencing of roughly 140 peripheral blood samples (fewer than 45 ophthalmopathy, approximately 80 hyperthyroidism and some 17 progressor patients) is reported in the paper.

The rearranged segments are TRBV28 and TRBJ2-1; the D segment cannot be called with confidence. The sequences come from peripheral blood mononuclear cells (PBMCs), collected at new diagnosis, from a patient treated with antithyroid drugs. The sequence was obtained from a woman under 30 with Graves disease. Donor details come from another sample of the same person, matched by shared clones. The nucleotides read TGTGCCAGCAGCTCCATTGGGGAATCTCTGTCCTTC. It encodes CASSSIGESLSF.